This T cell receptor beta chain was identified in a study of blood T cell repertoires in COVID-19. Overall study context: Sites across the United States, Italy and Spain contributed samples from acute and convalescent COVID-19. In each case, the material was cDNA or gDNA derived from T cells, B-cell-depleted T cells, or PBMCs.

In the source study's methods: Reference gene primer amplification gave nucleated cell count estimates. Sequencing was performed with immunoSEQ multiplex PCR; in TCRdb, only in-frame clones are kept and a portion is missing. From that table come the V and J calls and clone size; the DNA was used to work out D and trimming. The table has approximately 21,000 clones, around 88% seen once; the top ten hold 15% to 20%. Source material: peripheral blood. The receptor's source is a man between 65 and 80 years old with active COVID-19.

The CDR3, as DNA: TGTGCCAGCTCACCGAGGGGGACAGGGGGCGCGAATGAAAAACTGTTTTTT. Translating gives CASSPRGTGGANEKLFF. This chain connects TRBV18 to TRBJ1-4; 12 nucleotides match TRBD1. This CDR3 has 17 amino acids. The V and J ends lost 3 bases and 5 bases, in that order; junction bases with no gene match: 7. CDR1 KGHSH and CDR2 LQKENI come from the germline V gene.